This T cell receptor (beta chain) was recorded in a study of beta chain features in type 1 diabetes (dated by TCRdb to the late 2010s). Background for the entire study: Patients and healthy donors did not differ in mean age, gender distribution, total cell number or subset yield. Whereas all 30 or so donors provided naive and central memory subsets, regulatory and stem cell-like memory subsets were isolated from just 8 patients and roughly 8 healthy donors. The study compared TCRB repertoires of sorted circulating CD4+ T cell subsets between recently diagnosed type 1 diabetes patients and matched healthy donors. A total of about 100 million sorted cells were examined across all samples, and RNA yield correlated strongly with the number of cells per subset.

There are 14 amino acids in the CDR3, from cysteine to phenylalanine inclusive. Kept here is only the CDR3 DNA, which spans 42 bases and is read in frame from base 1. CDR1 and CDR2 were assigned from the germline V gene (reference sequence) as LNHDA and SQIVND. V is cut by 5 bases and J by 5 bases, and the space between the germline ends is 16 bases. Points on this clone: Its antigen remains undetermined. There are no base qualities to consult, and no much larger clone falls within one base.

A single peripheral blood draw of roughly 0.11 L on average was collected from each donor into heparinised tubes. Using a panel that included CD45RO, CCR7, CD25, CD127, CD95 and CD27, naive, central memory, regulatory and stem cell-like memory CD4+ T cells were sorted on a BD FACSAria II. All sorted populations exceeded 95% purity. PBMCs were isolated immediately by Lymphoprep density gradient centrifugation and stained directly without culture. To minimize batch effects, samples were stained and sorted in pairs, one healthy donor with one patient per experiment. The study at large found these results: Because cDNA was sequenced instead of genomic DNA, highly expressing activated cells could be over-represented, though the groups showed no difference in activation or CD3 levels. HLA sub-analyses involved small numbers of individuals, so any influence of HLA type on TCRB rearrangement remained unresolved. A moderate but significant shortening of TCRB CDR3 length was observed in type 1 diabetes patients in all four CD4+ subsets. At VDJ recombination sites, patients with type 1 diabetes made fewer insertions and deleted more nucleotides, a pattern implying thymic rearrangement abnormalities. PCR might favor shorter templates, but patient and control samples were amplified and corrected together, so any skew would affect both groups equally. Naive, central memory and regulatory TCRB repertoires appeared to be more similar among patients than among healthy donors.

All of the isolated RNA was reverse transcribed with the High Capacity cDNA Reverse Transcription Kit, so expressed TCRB transcripts were sequenced. Deep immunoSEQ sequencing was applied to naive, central memory and regulatory T cell samples, giving an average of about 3.8 million total reads per sample. After sorted cells were lysed in RLT buffer, RNA was extracted with DNase-treated RNeasy Micro or Mini kits, with the choice depending on cell number. Each cell subset was processed on its own to prevent cross-contamination, while patient and healthy donor samples were processed together. TCRB sequences were amplified from cDNA with the immunoSEQ multiplex PCR, producing 87-bp fragments spanning the CDR3 region. Sequencing of the amplicons was performed on the Illumina HiSeq platform. In the original analysis: Synthetic template baselines were used to correct PCR bias computationally, reads within Hamming distance 2 were collapsed, and singletons that could not be merged were discarded. Reads were aligned to IMGT to assign V, D and J genes, CDR3 length, and insertions or deletions at six rearrangement sites. Within each subset, clonotype counts were normalized to sorted cell number, after which true diversity and Gini coefficients were computed with the tcR R package. Repertoire sharing was quantified using the overlap coefficient calculated on TCRB nucleotide sequences. Out-of-frame TCRB sequences from naive cells were analyzed to stand in for the pre-selection repertoire. TCRdb carries this immuneACCESS record with in-frame sequences only. Its versions omit some clonotypes, under half of them owing to an unresolved V gene in the studies checked, with the rest unexplained. The V and J calls and clone size were taken over from that table, and D and trimming were inferred from the DNA. This sample gives over 600,000 clones in total; 9.5% to 15% of them show up just once. The top ten constitute more than 0.095% of the sample.

Rearrangement joined TRBV19 to TRBJ2-7, with no confidently assigned D gene. This receptor was taken from a man in his thirties or forties with type 1 diabetes. Sequenced: naive CD4+ T cells from blood. In the paper's terms, the cell subset or site label means: true naive CD4+ T cells. The CDR3 amino acid sequence is: CASSPRRTSDEQYF. The DNA is as follows: TGTGCCAGTAGTCCGAGGCGGACGTCCGACGAGCAGTACTTC.